The entry that follows covers one TCR beta chain sequence. Antigen: not known. V shed 6 bases and J 7 bases; nucleotides not matched to a gene: 8. CDR1 is LNHDA and CDR2 is SQIVND in the germline V gene (reference sequence). The CDR3 has 14 amino acids. The data are from a study of cytomegalovirus exposure and HLA in healthy donors. Study-wide points: Within a later analysis, the majority of CMV-associated TCR beta chains appeared HLA-restricted. Rare sequences made up most TCRs, while some public TCRs were found in many donors.

A multiplex PCR was run with 60 Vbeta primers and 13 Jbeta primers. Profiling relied on immunoSEQ multiplex PCR, and the TCRdb table lists in-frame clones only, not all of them. The sample consists of over 150,000 clones, 75% to 90% of them appearing once. This chain links TRBV19 with TRBJ1-5; 8 bases align to TRBD1. Sequencing was done on a sample of PBMCs. The clonotype comes from a man in his thirties or forties in good health and CMV-seronegative. As DNA, the CDR3 is TGTGCCAGTAGACAACAGGGGGGAGGCCAGCCCCAGCATTTT. It specifies CASRQQGGGQPQHF.